The 26 T cell receptor beta chains presented below share a single source sample, sequenced in a study of T cell repertoires in cytomegalovirus infection. TCRdb ran MiXCR on the reads and lists one entry per CDR3 protein. The table shows hundreds of thousands of distinct CDR3 sequences, with about a third occurring only once. Their antigens are not known. The material was cultured CD8+ T cells from PBMCs, obtained from culture after CMV antigen stimulation. The receptors here all came from a human donor in good health (CMV status not recorded). Some clones in this sample may be carry-over from other donors' samples.

This clonotype was observed a handful of times. J is TRBJ2-1 and V is TRBV6-6, with D possibly matching TRBD2 (5 bases). Trimming took 0 bases from V and 7 from J, leaving 10 bases between them. Germline CDR1 and CDR2: MNHNY and SVGAGI (reference sequence). This CDR3 region has 14 residues. The CDR3 region is CASSYSLLVNEQFF. The CDR3 region has the DNA TGTGCCAGCAGTTACTCCCTACTAGTAAATGAGCAGTTCTTC.

The chain couples TRBV10-2 to TRBJ1-2; D is ambiguous. V was clipped by 7 bases and J by 2 bases, with 8 bases between them. The CDR3 spans 12 residues. Germline CDR1 is WSHSY and CDR2 is SAAADI. The CDR3 nucleotides are TGCGCCAGCATGGAAGGGAACTATGGCTACACCTTC. It codes for CASMEGNYGYTF.

This clonotype appeared many times. The chain joins TRBV12-3 or TRBV12-4 to TRBJ1-1, with 8 bases fitting TRBD1. The CDR3 loop spans 15 amino acids. J gave up 3 bases and V 5 bases, and 8 bases lay outside the gene matches. The CDR3 DNA follows: TGTGCCAGCAGTCCGATACAGGACAGGGACACTGAAGCTTTCTTT. Its protein product is CASSPIQDRDTEAFF.

This clonotype occurred a few times. The chain has TRBV27 and TRBJ1-1, with a tentative D call TRBD1 (6 bases). Germline values: CDR1 MNHEY, CDR2 SMNVEV (reference sequence). The V end lost 6 bases, the J end lost 3 bases, and 11 bases lay between the germline ends. The CDR3 has 13 amino acids. The CDR3 region is CASRQTGHTEAFF. CDR3 nucleotide sequence: TGTGCCAGCAGGCAGACAGGACACACTGAAGCTTTCTTT.

In this sample, this clonotype turned up a few times. The chain joins TRBV6-2 or TRBV6-3 to TRBJ2-3; D gene ambiguous. Germline loops: CDR1 MNHEY, CDR2 SVGEGT. The V end was cut by 1 base, the J end by 2 bases, with 10 bases between. The CDR3 loop spans 15 amino acids. The CDR3 region is CASSYYATPTDTQYF. The CDR3 DNA reads TGTGCCAGCAGTTACTATGCTACACCCACAGATACGCAGTATTTT.

This clonotype was counted between two and nine times. The DNA for the CDR3 is TGTGCCACCAGTGACTTACAGGATTGGCGGACAGATACGCAGTATTTT. Residues: CATSDLQDWRTDTQYF. The rearrangement uses TRBV24-1 and TRBJ2-3, with a weak D call TRBD1 (5 bases). Germline CDR1 KGHDR, CDR2 SFDVKD. The CDR3 covers 16 residues. V was trimmed by 4 bases and J by 3 bases, leaving 16 bases between them.

To note about this clonotype: Just one base apart from a much larger clone, this may be a read error. The rearrangement joins TRBV7-6 to TRBJ2-3, with 10 positions matching TRBD2. CDR3 length equals 15 residues. Germline V lookup: CDR1 SGHVS, CDR2 FNYEAQ. Here the CDR3 DNA reads TGTGTCAGCACCATAGCGGGGGGTCCCACAGATACGCAGTATTTT. It encodes CVSTIAGGPTDTQYF.

This clonotype has a handful of counts. This rearrangement joins TRBV7-9 to TRBJ1-1, with TRBD1 matching 10 bases. V trimming: 5 bases; J trimming: 6 bases; junction bases outside the gene matches: 6. The CDR3 length is 14 residues. Germline V lookup: CDR1 SEHNR, CDR2 FQNEAQ (reference sequence). CDR3 nucleotide sequence: TGTGCCAGCAGCCTTGACAGGGGGCTCGCTGAAGCTTTCTTT. It specifies CASSLDRGLAEAFF.

V is TRBV9 and J is TRBJ2-7; no reliable D call. This CDR3 contains 12 residues. Trimming removed 4 bases at V and 7 bases at J, with 12 bases between. Germline CDR1 reads SGDLS; CDR2 reads YYNGEE. DNA of the CDR3: TGTGCCAGCAGCCCAACATCCAAAGAGCAGTACTTC. Its protein is CASSPTSKEQYF.

This clonotype showed up just a few times. The CDR3 bases are TGTGCCAGCAGCTACCCTTATCGGGCACAAGAGACCCAGTACTTC. It is translated as CASSYPYRAQETQYF. The V call is TRBV7-9, the J call TRBJ2-5; D is undetermined. CDR3 length equals 15 residues. Trimming pared 4 bases from V and 2 bases from J, leaving 14 bases between. Looked up from germline, CDR1 is SEHNR and CDR2 is FQNEAQ (reference sequence).

The rearrangement links TRBV27 to TRBJ1-6; tentative D call: TRBD1 (5 bases). The CDR3 has 15 amino acids. The germline V gene has CDR1 MNHEY and CDR2 SMNVEV (reference sequence). V was pared by 2 bases and J by 6 bases, with 11 bases between. The CDR3 sequence: CASSLVGGLNSPLHF. CDR3 nucleotide sequence: TGTGCCAGCAGTTTAGTGGGGGGACTTAATTCACCCCTCCACTTT.

This sequence joins TRBV27 and TRBJ1-2; 8 bases align to TRBD1. The CDR3 is 11 residues long. J gave up 11 bases and V 5 bases, and 4 bases lay outside the gene matches. Germline values: CDR1 MNHEY, CDR2 SMNVEV (reference sequence). CDR3 sequence reads: CASSAGQGYTF. Written as DNA, the CDR3 is TGTGCCAGCAGTGCCGGACAGGGTTACACCTTC.

This sequence joins TRBV12-3 or TRBV12-4 and TRBJ2-7; D gene ambiguous. The CDR3 runs 15 residues. V was trimmed by 5 bases and J by 3 bases, leaving 17 bases between them. The CDR3, as DNA: TGTGCCAGCAGTCCTCGGAATCTTCCCCTCTACGAGCAGTACTTC. As protein: CASSPRNLPLYEQYF.

The V call is TRBV7-2, the J call TRBJ2-3, with D perhaps being TRBD1 or TRBD2 (5 bases each). The CDR3 loop spans 15 amino acids. The V and J ends lost 4 bases and 4 bases respectively, with 15 bases between them. CDR1 and CDR2 from the germline V gene are SGHTA and FQGNSA. The CDR3 sequence is CASSSLGVSADTQYF. The CDR3 nucleotides read TGTGCCAGCAGCTCCCTAGGGGTTAGCGCAGATACGCAGTATTTT.

This clonotype was found many times. The chain links TRBV6-1 to TRBJ1-1; D uncertain. Germline values: CDR1 MNHNS, CDR2 SASEGT. V lost 2 bases and J 4 bases, leaving 17 bases between the germline ends. This CDR3 region has 16 residues. CDR3: CASSERYGLMSTEAFF. For the CDR3, the DNA is TGTGCCAGCAGTGAACGGTACGGGTTAATGTCCACTGAAGCTTTCTTT.

The V gene is TRBV6-5, the J gene TRBJ1-2; no reliable D call. This CDR3 spans 16 amino acids. Germline V gene lookup returns CDR1 MNHEY and CDR2 SVGAGI. The V gene lost 0 bases and the J gene lost 4 bases, with 15 bases spanning the gap. The CDR3 here is CASSYSRSNSGYGYTF. CDR3 DNA: TGTGCCAGCAGTTACTCGAGGTCGAACTCGGGCTATGGCTACACCTTC.

In its sample, this clonotype was seen a few times. The chain uses TRBV5-5 and TRBJ2-1; either TRBD1 or TRBD2 may fit D (5 bases each). The CDR3 contains 15 residues. V was trimmed by 2 bases and J by 8 bases, leaving 17 bases between them. CDR1 and CDR2 (germline): SGHKS, YYEKEE (reference sequence). CDR3 in DNA: TGTGCCAGCAGCTTAAGAGGGGACCTTTTAGATGAGCAGTTCTTC. It yields the protein CASSLRGDLLDEQFF.

Ten or more counts support this clonotype. The chain employs TRBV7-8 and TRBJ2-1; D is perhaps TRBD1 (6 bases). Deletions cut 5 bases from V and 5 bases from J, with 10 bases between. Germline V gene lookup returns CDR1 SGHVS and CDR2 FQNEAQ. The CDR3 spans 13 residues. The CDR3, as DNA: TGTGCCAGCAGCCAGGACAGCGACAATGAGCAGTTCTTC. Its protein product is CASSQDSDNEQFF.

The J gene is TRBJ2-1, the V gene TRBV20-1; D is uncertain. The CDR3 is made up of 14 amino acids. Germline CDR1 DFQATT, CDR2 SNEGSKA (reference sequence). V was trimmed by 3 bases and J by 1 base, leaving 10 bases between them. The CDR3 sequence: CSARMATSYNEQFF. CDR3 DNA: TGCAGTGCTAGGATGGCGACTTCCTACAATGAGCAGTTCTTC.

This clonotype occurred many times. This chain links TRBV12-3 or TRBV12-4 with TRBJ2-5, with D tentatively TRBD1 or TRBD2 (6 bases each). Trimming removed 6 bases at V and 2 bases at J, with 13 bases between. The CDR3 length is 14 residues. The CDR3 DNA follows: TGTGCCAGCAGCTTTCGAGGGGGGCAAGAGACCCAGTACTTC. This encodes CASSFRGGQETQYF.

The chain links TRBV11-1 to TRBJ2-7, with a possible D match to TRBD2 (5 bases). Trimming took off 5 bases at V and 0 bases at J, with 14 bases between the two ends. Germline V gene lookup returns CDR1 SGHAT and CDR2 FQDESV (reference sequence). CDR3 length: 15 residues. CDR3 DNA: TGTGCCAGCAGCGACGGACTCAGGAGCTCCTACGAGCAGTACGTC. This codes for CASSDGLRSSYEQYV.

The chain recombines TRBV5-5 with TRBJ2-1; 9 bases match TRBD1. This CDR3 spans 15 amino acids. CDR1 and CDR2 (germline): SGHKS, YYEKEE (reference sequence). With 5 bases clipped from V and 8 bases from J, the junction kept 11 bases outside the gene matches. In nucleotides, the CDR3 is TGTGCCAGCAGATCCGGGACAGGGACGTTGTATGAGCAGTTCTTC. Amino acids: CASRSGTGTLYEQFF.

This clonotype was counted once. The DNA of the CDR3 is TGTGCCAGCAGCTTATATCCCGAGGGACAAGAGACCCAGTACTTC. This encodes CASSLYPEGQETQYF. The chain employs TRBV7-6 and TRBJ2-5; the D gene is possibly TRBD2 (5 bases). Trimming took 2 bases from V and 2 from J, leaving 12 bases between them. CDR1 and CDR2 from the germline V gene are SGHVS and FNYEAQ. The CDR3 is 15 residues long. Variable domain in full (rest from reference TRBV7-6 and TRBJ2-5): GAGVSQSPRYKVTKRGQDVALRCDPISGHVSLYWYRQALGQGPEFLTYFNYEAQQDKSGLPNDRFSAERPEGSISTLTIQRTEQRDSAMYRCASSLYPEGQETQYFGPGTRLLVL.

This clonotype has just a few counts. The gene calls are TRBV28 and TRBJ2-3; a possible D gene is TRBD2 (6 bases). Trimming removed 3 bases at V and 2 bases at J, with 15 bases between. Germline CDR1 reads MDHEN; CDR2 reads SYDVKM. The CDR3 sequence is 16 residues long. The DNA for the CDR3 is TGTGCCAGCAGTTTCCTGGCGGGGCCTTCCACAGATACGCAGTATTTT. The encoded protein is CASSFLAGPSTDTQYF.

V and J are TRBV27 and TRBJ1-3, with 8 bases aligning to TRBD1. Germline V CDR1 and CDR2: MNHEY, SMNVEV (reference sequence). Unmatched junction bases numbered 4, after V lost 0 bases and J lost 0 bases. The CDR3 extends over 17 amino acids. The CDR3 here is CASSLSTGDYSGNTIYF. CDR3 sequence (DNA): TGTGCCAGCAGTTTATCGACAGGGGACTACTCTGGAAACACCATATATTTT.

At least ten counts were recorded for this clonotype. The CDR3 region has the DNA TGTGCCAGCAGCTTCTCAGGGAGGGAGCAGTTCTTC. Its translation: CASSFSGREQFF. The chain employs TRBV7-9 and TRBJ2-1; a weak D match, TRBD2 (6 bases). V lost 3 bases and J 10 bases, leaving 10 bases between the germline ends. The CDR3 extends over 12 amino acids. Germline V CDR1 and CDR2: SEHNR, FQNEAQ (reference sequence).